The entry that follows covers one T cell receptor (beta chain) sequence. Its antigen is undetermined. This sample stems from a study of cytomegalovirus exposure and HLA in healthy donors. Study-wide results and caveats: Some segments of the V type, notably TRBV6-2 and TRBV6-3, were excluded as indistinguishable.

V was pared by 7 bases and J by 6 bases, with 4 bases of the junction left unmatched. Germline CDR1 SGHTA, CDR2 FQGNSA. The CDR3 has 12 amino acids. It was with 60 Vbeta and 13 Jbeta primers that the PCR ran. Libraries were prepared by immunoSEQ multiplex PCR; TCRdb keeps only in-frame clonotypes and omits some of them. Its listing shows approximately 110,000 clones. The clonotype originates from a man aged 18 to 30 in good health and CMV-seronegative. Sequencing was done on a sample of PBMCs. This chain joins TRBV7-2 and TRBJ1-1; 8 bases map to TRBD1. The CDR3 here is CASTQGAAEAFF. For the CDR3, the DNA is TGTGCCAGCACTCAGGGGGCGGCTGAAGCTTTCTTT.